These 9 T cell receptor beta chains were sequenced from one sample in a study of technical replicates of blood from a few donors. Using immunoSEQ multiplex PCR, the repertoire was profiled, and TCRdb retains in-frame clones only, with some absent. The sample carries tens of thousands of clones, around nine tenths recorded once. Sequencing was done on a sample of T cells isolated from PBMCs. Every receptor here comes from a human donor in good health.

V usage is TRBV5-1 and J usage is TRBJ1-1, with TRBD1 as a possible D gene (5 bases). V dropped 0 bases and J dropped 8 bases, with 17 bases sitting between them. The CDR3 spans 15 residues. Germline V lookup: CDR1 SGHRS, CDR2 YFSETQ. CDR3 region: CASSLGAPRGEEAFF. CDR3 DNA: TGCGCCAGCAGCTTGGGGGCACCTCGGGGGGAAGAAGCTTTCTTT.

The chain joins TRBV7-2 to TRBJ2-1; D might be TRBD2 (5 bases). The germline V and J ends were trimmed by 2 bases and 8 bases, with 10 bases remaining between them. Germline V gives CDR1 SGHTA, CDR2 FQGNSA. The CDR3 covers 13 residues. The CDR3 is CASSLWEMDEQFF. CDR3 in DNA: TGTGCCAGCAGCTTATGGGAGATGGATGAGCAGTTCTTC. The full variable domain, with the rest looked up from reference TRBV7-2 and TRBJ2-1, is GAGVSQSPSNKVTEKGKDVELRCDPISGHTALYWYRQSLGQGLEFLIYFQGNSAPDKSGLPSDRFSAERTGGSVSTLTIQRTQQEDSAVYLCASSLWEMDEQFFGPGTRLTVL.

The rearrangement uses TRBV5-5 and TRBJ2-1, with 10 bases identical to TRBD2. This CDR3 is 14 amino acids long. J gave up 7 bases and V 2 bases, and 3 bases lay outside the gene matches. Germline values: CDR1 SGHKS, CDR2 YYEKEE (reference sequence). Written as DNA, the CDR3 is TGTGCCAGCAGCTTCATGACTAGCGGGAATGAGCAGTTCTTC. Amino acid sequence: CASSFMTSGNEQFF.

The chain recombines TRBV12-5 with TRBJ1-5; D possibly corresponds to TRBD1 (5 bases). Germline lookup yields CDR1 LGHNT and CDR2 FRNRAP. This CDR3 contains 15 residues. The V end lost 5 bases, the J end lost 3 bases, and 14 bases lay between the germline ends. This CDR3 is CASGEGSGVNQPQHF. For the CDR3, the DNA is TGTGCTAGTGGTGAAGGGTCGGGGGTCAATCAGCCCCAGCATTTT.

This clone was seen more than once but under ten times. The V call is TRBV11-2, the J call TRBJ1-1; D remains unclear. This CDR3 is 16 amino acids long. V dropped 4 bases and J dropped 1 base, with 16 bases sitting between them. Per germline, CDR1 SGHAT and CDR2 FQNNGV. CDR3 in amino acids: CASSWTMRAGNTEAFF. The CDR3 DNA reads as TGTGCCAGCAGCTGGACGATGAGGGCAGGGAACACTGAAGCTTTCTTT.

The genes are TRBV29-1 and TRBJ1-1; D perhaps matches TRBD1 (6 bases). In germline, CDR1 is SQVTM, CDR2 ANQGSEA. This CDR3 spans 13 amino acids. The germline V and J ends were trimmed by 6 bases and 0 bases, with 11 bases remaining between them. The CDR3 sequence is CSVDGQMNTEAFF. In nucleotides, the CDR3 is TGCAGCGTGGATGGACAGATGAACACTGAAGCTTTCTTT.

This clone was counted only a few times. The chain is built from TRBV7-2 and TRBJ1-1, with a possible D match to TRBD1 (5 bases). Deletions cut 3 bases from V and 4 bases from J, with 9 bases between. Germline loops: CDR1 SGHTA, CDR2 FQGNSA. The CDR3 has 13 amino acids. The CDR3 spells CASSFGHFTEAFF. CDR3 nucleotides: TGTGCCAGCAGCTTTGGACACTTCACTGAAGCTTTCTTT.

The gene calls are TRBV4-1 and TRBJ2-1; the match to TRBD1 covers 7 bases. CDR3 length: 16 residues. Germline CDR1 reads MGHRA; CDR2 reads YSYEKL. Germline trimming cut 0 bases from V and 2 bases from J; bases unmatched to any gene: 4. Here the CDR3 reads CASSQDVQGAYNEQFF. CDR3 in DNA: TGCGCCAGCAGCCAAGATGTGCAGGGGGCCTACAATGAGCAGTTCTTC.

The chain has TRBV11-2 and TRBJ2-3; 7 nucleotides line up with TRBD2. Trimming cost V 1 base and J 7 bases; bases outside gene matches: 8. From germline, CDR1 is SGHAT and CDR2 FQNNGV. This CDR3 is 15 amino acids long. CDR3 sequence: CASSLGERGLNTQYF. The CDR3 coding sequence is TGTGCCAGCAGCTTAGGAGAGCGGGGATTAAATACGCAGTATTTT.